The present entry profiles one TCR beta chain with its context. Antigen specificity is unknown. The PCR ran on 60 Vbeta and 13 Jbeta primers. The repertoire was sequenced with immunoSEQ multiplex PCR; TCRdb's copy has only in-frame clones and lacks some. The sample lists 110,000 to 150,000 clones; approximately 82% were seen once. These data come from a study of cytomegalovirus exposure and HLA in healthy donors. General study findings and limits: TCR beta chains associated with HLA were, in a later analysis, more clonally expanded than equally common others. In all likelihood, a cluster of highly shared sequence variants was a sequencing artifact. Productive status was seen about 90% or about 30% of the time for most TCR beta V segments in an earlier analysis.

The TCR comes from an older woman in good health and CMV-seropositive. What was sequenced was PBMCs.

This CDR3 is CASSFGTSPYEQYF. The CDR3 DNA reads TGTGCCAGCAGCTTTGGGACTAGTCCTTACGAGCAGTACTTC. The V call is TRBV5-6, the J call TRBJ2-7; TRBD2 agrees at 8 bases. The germline gives CDR1 SGHDT, CDR2 YYEEEE. The CDR3 sequence is 14 residues long. After removal of 2 bases from V and 4 bases from J, the junction contained 5 bases not matched to a gene.